This is a list of T cell receptor beta chains from one sample in a study of blood T cells in healthy people across ages. TCRdb analysed the 5' RACE reads with MiXCR anew, one entry per CDR3 protein. In the table there are 650,000 to 800,000 distinct CDR3 sequences, 45% to 60% of which are singletons. Sequences were obtained from blood. These receptors all come from a woman of 80 years or more in good health. Each CDR3 is given with its conserved first and last residue. The D gene is left open where the match is weak.

D | V | CDR3
. | TRBV12-3/TRBV12-4 | CASSSQFLYTDTQYF
. | TRBV6-6 | CASSPGRFNEQFF
TRBD2 | TRBV7-3 | CASSLMLEGGENEQFF
TRBD2 | TRBV2 | CASRESSGLAGDPDTQYF
TRBD2 | TRBV4-2 | CASSQAPGLVLNEQFF
TRBD2 | TRBV10-3 | CAISRTSGTPQETQYF
. | TRBV5-1 | CASSLRQHNEQFF
TRBD2 | TRBV4-1 | CASSQAQIAGGLSYEQYF
TRBD2 | TRBV10-3 | CAIDGNERGESTDTQYF
. | TRBV5-1 | CASSFFDRTQETQYF
. | TRBV7-2 | CAGSPRRRMGSYNEQFF
. | TRBV20-1 | CRAGRAARNEQFF
. | TRBV9 | CASSKTGLYSPLHF
TRBD2 | TRBV5-1 | CASSLDPGLAGGSSYNEQYF
. | TRBV9 | CAGSAATRSYEQYF
. | TRBV3-1 | CASSPRREKLQETQYF
. | TRBV19 | CASSIDRRQGPDEQFF
. | TRBV20-1 | CSARDRGKQYF
. | TRBV4-3 | CASSQVPGVAGETQFF
TRBD2 | TRBV7-2 | CASSSQTSGPGTDTQYF
. | TRBV29-1 | CSVAPIDRSYEQYF
TRBD1 | TRBV20-1 | CSTGTGGEQYF
TRBD1 | TRBV29-1 | CSASGQGSGGYTF
TRBD2 | TRBV15 | CATSREGLAGWNEQFF
. | TRBV7-9 | CASSLVWASLQTDTQYF
TRBD2 | TRBV5-6 | CASSGGGGPNNEQFF
. | TRBV20-1 | CSARDQRRSSYEQYF
TRBD2 | TRBV12-3/TRBV12-4 | CASRIGTRGVNEQFF
. | TRBV7-2 | CASSPGVQNIQYF
. | TRBV7-9 | CASSAQDRNEAFF
. | TRBV15 | CATSSYPETQYF
. | TRBV5-1 | CASSLVFGTDPYEQYF
. | TRBV7-9 | CASSNWGSSYNEQYF
. | TRBV4-1 | CASSWIMGGSSYEQYF
. | TRBV20-1 | CSASGVTDYEQYF
. | TRBV10-3 | CAISESSAQGSSYEQYF
TRBD1 | TRBV5-5 | CASSSWTGDTGELFF
TRBD1 | TRBV7-9 | CASSPGQGKGIGGYTF
TRBD1 | TRBV7-2 | CASSFPQGTLVDEQFF
. | TRBV6-5 | CASSYYAGETQYF
. | TRBV7-2 | CASSPPGVKYGYTF